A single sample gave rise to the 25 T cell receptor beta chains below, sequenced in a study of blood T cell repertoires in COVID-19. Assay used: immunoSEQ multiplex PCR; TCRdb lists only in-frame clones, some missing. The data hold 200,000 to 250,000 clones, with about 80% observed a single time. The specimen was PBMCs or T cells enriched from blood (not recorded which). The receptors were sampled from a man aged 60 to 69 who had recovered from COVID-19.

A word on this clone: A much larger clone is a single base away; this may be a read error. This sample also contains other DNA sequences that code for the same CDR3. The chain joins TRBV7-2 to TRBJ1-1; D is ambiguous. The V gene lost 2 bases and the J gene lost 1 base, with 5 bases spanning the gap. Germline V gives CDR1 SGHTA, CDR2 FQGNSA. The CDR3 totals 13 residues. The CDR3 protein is CASSLTENTEAFF. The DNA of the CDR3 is TGTGCCAGCAGCTTAACAGAGAACACTGAAGCTTTCTTT.

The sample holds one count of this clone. The CDR3 is CASSDRDRGLHGYTF. DNA of the CDR3: TGTGCCAGCAGTGATAGGGACAGGGGATTGCATGGCTACACCTTC. The rearrangement uses TRBV2 and TRBJ1-2; TRBD1 aligns across 10 bases. V was pared by 3 bases and J by 6 bases, with 7 bases of the junction left unmatched. Germline CDR1 is SNHLY and CDR2 is FYNNEI. CDR3 size: 15 residues.

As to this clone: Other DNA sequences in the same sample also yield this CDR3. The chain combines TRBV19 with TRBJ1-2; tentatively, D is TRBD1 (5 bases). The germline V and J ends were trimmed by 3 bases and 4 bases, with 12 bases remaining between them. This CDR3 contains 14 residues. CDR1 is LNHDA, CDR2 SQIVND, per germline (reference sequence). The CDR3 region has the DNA TGTGCCAGTAGTATTGACCGGGGGGTCTATGGCTACACCTTC. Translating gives CASSIDRGVYGYTF.

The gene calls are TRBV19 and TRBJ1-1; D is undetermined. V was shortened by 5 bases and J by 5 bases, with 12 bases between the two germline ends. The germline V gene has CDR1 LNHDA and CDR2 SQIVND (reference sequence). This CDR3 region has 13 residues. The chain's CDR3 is CASSSTSDTEAFF. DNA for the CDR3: TGTGCCAGTAGTTCCACAAGTGATACTGAAGCTTTCTTT.

As DNA, the CDR3 is TGTGCCAGCAGCTTAGAACAGGCTGAAGCTTTCTTT. Translation gives CASSLEQAEAFF. The rearrangement uses TRBV7-9 and TRBJ1-1, with D maybe TRBD1 (5 bases). V was trimmed by 1 base and J by 6 bases, leaving 6 bases between them. This CDR3 comprises 12 residues. CDR1 SEHNR and CDR2 FQNEAQ come from the germline V gene (reference sequence).

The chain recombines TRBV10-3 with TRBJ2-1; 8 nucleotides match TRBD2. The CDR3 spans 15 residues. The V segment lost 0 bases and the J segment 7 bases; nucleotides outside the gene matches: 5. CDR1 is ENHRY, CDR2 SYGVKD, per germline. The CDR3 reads CAISESGGAGNEQFF. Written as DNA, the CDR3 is TGTGCCATCAGTGAGTCCGGGGGGGCCGGGAATGAGCAGTTCTTC.

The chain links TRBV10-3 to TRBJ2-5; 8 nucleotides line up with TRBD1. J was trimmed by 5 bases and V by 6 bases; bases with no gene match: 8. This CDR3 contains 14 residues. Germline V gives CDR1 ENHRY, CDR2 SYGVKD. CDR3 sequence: CAIRDGQGKETQYF. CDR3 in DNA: TGTGCCATCAGAGACGGACAGGGCAAGGAGACCCAGTACTTC.

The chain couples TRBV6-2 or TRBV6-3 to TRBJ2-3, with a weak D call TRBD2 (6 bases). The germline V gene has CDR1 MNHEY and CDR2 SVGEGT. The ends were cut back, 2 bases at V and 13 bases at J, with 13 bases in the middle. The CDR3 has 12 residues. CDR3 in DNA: TGTGCCAGCAGTTACATCCGGGGGAGAAAGTATTTT. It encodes CASSYIRGRKYF.

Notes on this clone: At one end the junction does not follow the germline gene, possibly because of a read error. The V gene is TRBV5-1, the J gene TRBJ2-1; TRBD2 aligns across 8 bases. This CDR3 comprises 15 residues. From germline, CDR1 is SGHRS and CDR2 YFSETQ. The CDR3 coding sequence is TGCGCCAGCAGCTTGGAGGGGCGGGGGGTCTCCCGCAGGGTCTTC. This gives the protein CASSLEGRGVSRRVF.

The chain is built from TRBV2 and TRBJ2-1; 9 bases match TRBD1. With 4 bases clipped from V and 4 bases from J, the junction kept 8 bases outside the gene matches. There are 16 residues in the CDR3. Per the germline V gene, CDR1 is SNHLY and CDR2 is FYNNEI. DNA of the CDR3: TGTGCCAGCAGTGTATTCGGACAGGGGATGTACAATGAGCAGTTCTTC. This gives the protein CASSVFGQGMYNEQFF.

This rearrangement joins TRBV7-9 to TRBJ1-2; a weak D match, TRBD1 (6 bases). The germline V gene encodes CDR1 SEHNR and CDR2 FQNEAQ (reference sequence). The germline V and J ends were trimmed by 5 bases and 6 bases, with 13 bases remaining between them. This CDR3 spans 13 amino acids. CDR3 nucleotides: TGTGCCAGCAGCCTACAGGGAAGGGATGGCTACACCTTC. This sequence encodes CASSLQGRDGYTF. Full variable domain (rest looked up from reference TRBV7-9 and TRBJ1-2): DTGVSQNPRHKITKRGQNVTFRCDPISEHNRLYWYRQTLGQGPEFLTYFQNEAQLEKSRLLSDRFSAERPKGSFSTLEIQRTEQGDSAMYLCASSLQGRDGYTFGSGTRLTVV.

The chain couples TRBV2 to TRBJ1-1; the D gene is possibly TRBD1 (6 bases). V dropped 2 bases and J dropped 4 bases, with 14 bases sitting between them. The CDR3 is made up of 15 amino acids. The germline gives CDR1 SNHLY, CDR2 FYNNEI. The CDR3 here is CASSEHRALPTEAFF. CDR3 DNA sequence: TGTGCCAGCAGTGAACACAGGGCCCTTCCCACTGAAGCTTTCTTT. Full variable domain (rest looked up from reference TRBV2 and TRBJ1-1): EPEVTQTPSHQVTQMGQEVILRCVPISNHLYFYWYRQILGQKVEFLVSFYNNEISEKSEIFDDQFSVERPDGSNFTLKIRSTKLEDSAMYFCASSEHRALPTEAFFGQGTRLTVV.

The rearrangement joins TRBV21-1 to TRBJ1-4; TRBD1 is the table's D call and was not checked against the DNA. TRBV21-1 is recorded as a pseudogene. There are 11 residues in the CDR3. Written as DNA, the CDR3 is TGTGCCAGCAAGAAGGGGGAAAAACTGTTTTTT. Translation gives CASKKGEKLFF.

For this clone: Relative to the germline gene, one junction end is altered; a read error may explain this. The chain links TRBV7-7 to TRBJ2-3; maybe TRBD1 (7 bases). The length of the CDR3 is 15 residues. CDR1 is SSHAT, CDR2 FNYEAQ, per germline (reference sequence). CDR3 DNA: TGTGCTAGCAGCCCAGACAGGGCGGGGACAGATACGCAGTATTTT. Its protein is CASSPDRAGTDTQYF.

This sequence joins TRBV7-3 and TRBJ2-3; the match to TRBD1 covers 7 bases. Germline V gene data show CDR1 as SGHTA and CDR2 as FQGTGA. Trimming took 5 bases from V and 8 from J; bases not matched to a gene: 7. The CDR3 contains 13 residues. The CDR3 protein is CASSRIRDSTQYF. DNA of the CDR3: TGTGCCAGCAGCCGGATCCGGGACAGTACGCAGTATTTT.

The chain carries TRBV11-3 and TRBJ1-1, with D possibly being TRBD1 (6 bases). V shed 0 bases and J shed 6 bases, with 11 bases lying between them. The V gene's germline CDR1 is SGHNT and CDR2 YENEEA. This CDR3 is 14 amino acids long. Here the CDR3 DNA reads TGTGCCAGCAGCTTAGATCTCAGGGGCCCTGAAGCTTTCTTT. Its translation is CASSLDLRGPEAFF.

The CDR3 loop is CASSLSGSYTDTQYF. The DNA of the CDR3 is TGTGCCAGCAGCTTGTCAGGGTCCTACACAGATACGCAGTATTTT. The V call is TRBV7-3, the J call TRBJ2-3, with D possibly being TRBD1 (5 bases). CDR1 and CDR2 from the germline V gene are SGHTA and FQGTGA. The ends were cut back, 3 bases at V and 2 bases at J, with 12 bases in the middle. There are 15 residues in the CDR3.

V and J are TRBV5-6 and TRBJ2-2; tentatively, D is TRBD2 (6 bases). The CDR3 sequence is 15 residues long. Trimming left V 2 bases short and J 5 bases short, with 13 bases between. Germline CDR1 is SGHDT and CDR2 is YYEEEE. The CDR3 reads CASSLGGDGTGELFF. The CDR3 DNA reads TGTGCCAGCAGCTTAGGAGGGGATGGTACCGGGGAGCTGTTTTTT.

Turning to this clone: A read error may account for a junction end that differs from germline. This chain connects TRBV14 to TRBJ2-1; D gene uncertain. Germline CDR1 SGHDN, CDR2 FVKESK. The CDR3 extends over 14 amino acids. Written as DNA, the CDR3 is TGTGCCAGCAGCCCGTCGTCTTCCTTCAATGAGCAGTTCTTC. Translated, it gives CASSPSSSFNEQFF.

CDR3 in amino acids: CASRGGLNEQFF. The CDR3 nucleotides read TGTGCCAGCAGGGGAGGGCTTAATGAGCAGTTCTTC. The chain combines TRBV2 with TRBJ2-1, with 7 nucleotides matching TRBD2. Germline values: CDR1 SNHLY, CDR2 FYNNEI. V lost 6 bases, J lost 7 bases, and 3 bases stayed unmatched. The CDR3 runs to 12 residues.

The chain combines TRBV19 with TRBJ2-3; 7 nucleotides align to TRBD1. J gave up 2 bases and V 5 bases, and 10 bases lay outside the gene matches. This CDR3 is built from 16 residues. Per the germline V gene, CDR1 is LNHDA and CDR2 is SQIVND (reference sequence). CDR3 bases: TGTGCCAGTAGTTCCCTTCGGACAGGTATCACAGATACGCAGTATTTT. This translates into CASSSLRTGITDTQYF. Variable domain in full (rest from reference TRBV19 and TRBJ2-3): DGGITQSPKYLFRKEGQNVTLSCEQNLNHDAMYWYRQDPGQGLRLIYYSQIVNDFQKGDIAEGYSVSREKKESFPLTVTSAQKNPTAFYLCASSSLRTGITDTQYFGPGTRLTVL.

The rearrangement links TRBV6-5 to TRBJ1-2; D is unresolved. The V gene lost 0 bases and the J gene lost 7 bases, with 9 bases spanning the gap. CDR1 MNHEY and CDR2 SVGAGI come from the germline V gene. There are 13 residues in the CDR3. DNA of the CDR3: TGTGCCAGCAGTTACTCGAGTAGCTTTGGCTACACCTTC. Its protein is CASSYSSSFGYTF.

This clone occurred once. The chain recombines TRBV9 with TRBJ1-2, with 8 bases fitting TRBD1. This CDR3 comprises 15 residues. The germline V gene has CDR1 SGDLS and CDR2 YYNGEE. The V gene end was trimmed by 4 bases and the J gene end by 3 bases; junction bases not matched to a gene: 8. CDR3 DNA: TGTGCCAGCAGCCCCATAGTGGGACAGGACTATGGCTACACCTTC. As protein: CASSPIVGQDYGYTF.

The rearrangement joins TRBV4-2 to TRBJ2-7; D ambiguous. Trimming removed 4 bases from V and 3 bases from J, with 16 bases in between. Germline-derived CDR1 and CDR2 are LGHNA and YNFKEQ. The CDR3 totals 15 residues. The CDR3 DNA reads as TGTGCCAGCAGCCCTAGTTTCGGTTCGGACTACGAGCAGTACTTC. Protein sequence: CASSPSFGSDYEQYF.

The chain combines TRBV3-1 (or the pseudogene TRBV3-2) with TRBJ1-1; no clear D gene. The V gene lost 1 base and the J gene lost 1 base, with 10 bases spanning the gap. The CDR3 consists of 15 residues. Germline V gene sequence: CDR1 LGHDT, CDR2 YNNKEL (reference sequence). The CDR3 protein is CASSQGRHQNTEAFF. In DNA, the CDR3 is TGTGCCAGCAGCCAAGGCCGACACCAGAACACTGAAGCTTTCTTT.